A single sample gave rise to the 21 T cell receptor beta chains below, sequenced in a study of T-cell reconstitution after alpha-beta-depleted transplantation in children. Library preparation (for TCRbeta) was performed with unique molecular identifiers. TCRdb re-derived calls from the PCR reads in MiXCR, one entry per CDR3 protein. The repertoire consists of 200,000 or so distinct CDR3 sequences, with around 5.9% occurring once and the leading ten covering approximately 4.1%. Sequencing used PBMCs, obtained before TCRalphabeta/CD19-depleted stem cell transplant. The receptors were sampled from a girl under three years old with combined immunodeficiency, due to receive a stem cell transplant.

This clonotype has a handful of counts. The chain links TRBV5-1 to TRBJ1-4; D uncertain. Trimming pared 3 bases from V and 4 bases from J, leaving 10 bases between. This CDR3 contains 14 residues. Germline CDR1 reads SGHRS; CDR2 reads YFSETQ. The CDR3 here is CASSSIGLNEKLFF. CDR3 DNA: TGCGCCAGCAGCTCGATCGGGCTTAATGAAAAACTGTTTTTT.

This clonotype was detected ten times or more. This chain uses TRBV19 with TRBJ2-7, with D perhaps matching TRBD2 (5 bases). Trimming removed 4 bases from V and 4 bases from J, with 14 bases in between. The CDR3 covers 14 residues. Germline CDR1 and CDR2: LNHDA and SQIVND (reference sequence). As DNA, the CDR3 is TGTGCCAGTAGTAGCGGGTCGTCGGGGTACGAGCAGTACTTC. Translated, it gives CASSSGSSGYEQYF.

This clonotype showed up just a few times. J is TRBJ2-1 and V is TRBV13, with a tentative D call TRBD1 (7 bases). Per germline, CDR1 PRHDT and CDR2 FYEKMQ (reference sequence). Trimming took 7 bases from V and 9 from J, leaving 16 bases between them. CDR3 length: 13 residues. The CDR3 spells CASTPGGFSEQFF. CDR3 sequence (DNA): TGTGCCAGCACCCCAGGGGGGTTTAGTGAGCAGTTCTTC.

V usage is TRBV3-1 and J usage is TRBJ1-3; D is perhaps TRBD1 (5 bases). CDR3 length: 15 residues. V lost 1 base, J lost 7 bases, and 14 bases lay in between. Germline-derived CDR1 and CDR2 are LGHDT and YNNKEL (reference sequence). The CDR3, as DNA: TGTGCCAGCAGCCAAGGCGTGGGACGTGGTAACACCATATATTTT. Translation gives CASSQGVGRGNTIYF.

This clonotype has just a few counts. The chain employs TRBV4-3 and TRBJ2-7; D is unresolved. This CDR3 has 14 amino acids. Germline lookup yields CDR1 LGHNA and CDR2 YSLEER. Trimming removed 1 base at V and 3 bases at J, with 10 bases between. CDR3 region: CASSQGSQFYEQYF. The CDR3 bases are TGCGCCAGCAGCCAAGGTTCACAGTTCTACGAGCAGTACTTC.

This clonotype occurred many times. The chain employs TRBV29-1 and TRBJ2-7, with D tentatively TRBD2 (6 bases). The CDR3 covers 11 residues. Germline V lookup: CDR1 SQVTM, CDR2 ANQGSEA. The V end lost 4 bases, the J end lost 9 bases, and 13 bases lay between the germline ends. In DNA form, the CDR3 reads TGCAGCGTTGCCCATTGGAGGGTGCAGTACTTC. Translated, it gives CSVAHWRVQYF.

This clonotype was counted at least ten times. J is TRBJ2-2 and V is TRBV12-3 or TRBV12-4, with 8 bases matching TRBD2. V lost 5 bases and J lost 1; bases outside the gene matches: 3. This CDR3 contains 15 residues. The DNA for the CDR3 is TGTGCCAGCAGTCCTCTAGCGGGGAACACCGGGGAGCTGTTTTTT. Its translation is CASSPLAGNTGELFF.

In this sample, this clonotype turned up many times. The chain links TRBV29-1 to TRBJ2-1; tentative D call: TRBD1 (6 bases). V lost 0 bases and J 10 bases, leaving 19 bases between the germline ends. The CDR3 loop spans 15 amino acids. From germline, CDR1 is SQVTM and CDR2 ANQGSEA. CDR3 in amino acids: CSVEDRYRARAEQFF. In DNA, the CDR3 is TGCAGCGTTGAAGATCGGTACAGGGCCAGAGCGGAGCAGTTCTTC.

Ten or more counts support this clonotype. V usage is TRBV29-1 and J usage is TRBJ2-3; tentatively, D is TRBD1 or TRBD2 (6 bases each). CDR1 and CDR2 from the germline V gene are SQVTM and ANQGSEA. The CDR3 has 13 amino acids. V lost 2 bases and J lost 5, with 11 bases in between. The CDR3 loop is CSVESRGGDTQYF. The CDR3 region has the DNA TGCAGCGTTGAAAGCAGGGGAGGAGATACGCAGTATTTT.

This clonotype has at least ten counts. The CDR3 bases are TGTGCCAGCTCACACTACCCCATGAACACTGAAGCTTTCTTT. As protein: CASSHYPMNTEAFF. The chain has TRBV18 and TRBJ1-1; no clear D gene. There are 14 residues in the CDR3. CDR1 is KGHSH and CDR2 is LQKENI in the germline V gene. The ends were cut back, 4 bases at V and 0 bases at J, with 9 bases in the middle.

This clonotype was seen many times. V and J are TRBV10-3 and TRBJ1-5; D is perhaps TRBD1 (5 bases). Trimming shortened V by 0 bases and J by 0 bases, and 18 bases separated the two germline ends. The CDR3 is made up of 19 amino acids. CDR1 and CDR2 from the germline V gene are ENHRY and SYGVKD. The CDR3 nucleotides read TGTGCCATCAGTGAGTCGATCGGGACCCATCTTTATAGCAATCAGCCCCAGCATTTT. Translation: CAISESIGTHLYSNQPQHF.

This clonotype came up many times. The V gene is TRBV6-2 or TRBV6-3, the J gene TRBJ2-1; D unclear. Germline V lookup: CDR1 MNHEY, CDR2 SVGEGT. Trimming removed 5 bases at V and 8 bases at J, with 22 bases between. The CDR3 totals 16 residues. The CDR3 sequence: CASSVPGKPHVDEQFF. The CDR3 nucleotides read TGTGCCAGCAGTGTGCCGGGCAAACCCCACGTCGATGAGCAGTTCTTC.

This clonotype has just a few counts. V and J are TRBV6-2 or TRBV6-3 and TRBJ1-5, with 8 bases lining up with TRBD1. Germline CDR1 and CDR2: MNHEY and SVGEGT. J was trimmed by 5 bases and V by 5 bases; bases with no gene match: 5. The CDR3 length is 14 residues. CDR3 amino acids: CASSLGQEDQPQHF. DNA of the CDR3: TGTGCCAGCAGTCTGGGACAGGAGGATCAGCCCCAGCATTTT.

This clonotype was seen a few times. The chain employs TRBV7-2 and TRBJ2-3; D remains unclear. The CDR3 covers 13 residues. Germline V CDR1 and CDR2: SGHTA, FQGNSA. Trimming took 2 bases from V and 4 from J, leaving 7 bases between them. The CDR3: CASSLWVSDTQYF. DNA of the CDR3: TGTGCCAGCAGCTTATGGGTTTCAGATACGCAGTATTTT.

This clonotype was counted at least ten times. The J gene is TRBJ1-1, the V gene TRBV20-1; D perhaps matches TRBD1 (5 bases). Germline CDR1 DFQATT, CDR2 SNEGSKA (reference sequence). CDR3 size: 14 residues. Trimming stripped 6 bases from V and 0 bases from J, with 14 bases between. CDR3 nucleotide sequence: TGCAGTGCCCCGAGAAGGGGAATGAACACTGAAGCTTTCTTT. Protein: CSAPRRGMNTEAFF.

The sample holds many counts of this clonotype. The chain's CDR3 is CSVGDRALYEQYF. CDR3 coding DNA: TGCAGCGTTGGGGACAGGGCCCTCTACGAGCAGTACTTC. The V call is TRBV29-1, the J call TRBJ2-7; 9 nucleotides agree with TRBD1. The V gene end was trimmed by 4 bases and the J gene end by 3 bases; junction bases not matched to a gene: 4. The CDR3 has 13 amino acids. Germline V gene lookup returns CDR1 SQVTM and CDR2 ANQGSEA.

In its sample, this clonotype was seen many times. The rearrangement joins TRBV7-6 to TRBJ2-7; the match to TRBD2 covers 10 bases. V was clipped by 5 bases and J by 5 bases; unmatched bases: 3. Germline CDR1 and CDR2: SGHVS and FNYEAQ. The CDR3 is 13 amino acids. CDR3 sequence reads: CASSPSGRDEQYF. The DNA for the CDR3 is TGTGCCAGCAGCCCTAGCGGGAGAGACGAGCAGTACTTC.

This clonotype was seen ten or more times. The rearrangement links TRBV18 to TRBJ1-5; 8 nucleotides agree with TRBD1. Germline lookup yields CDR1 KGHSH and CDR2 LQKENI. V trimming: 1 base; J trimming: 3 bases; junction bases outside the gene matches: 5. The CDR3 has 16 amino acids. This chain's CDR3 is CASSPQTGAVNQPQHF. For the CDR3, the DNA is TGTGCCAGCTCACCACAGACAGGGGCGGTCAATCAGCCCCAGCATTTT.

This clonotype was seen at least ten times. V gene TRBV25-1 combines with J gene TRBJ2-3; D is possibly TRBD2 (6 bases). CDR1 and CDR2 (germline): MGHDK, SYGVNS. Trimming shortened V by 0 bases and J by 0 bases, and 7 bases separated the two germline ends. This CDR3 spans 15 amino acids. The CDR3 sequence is CASSEYRGSTDTQYF. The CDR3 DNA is TGTGCCAGCAGTGAATATCGGGGGAGCACAGATACGCAGTATTTT.

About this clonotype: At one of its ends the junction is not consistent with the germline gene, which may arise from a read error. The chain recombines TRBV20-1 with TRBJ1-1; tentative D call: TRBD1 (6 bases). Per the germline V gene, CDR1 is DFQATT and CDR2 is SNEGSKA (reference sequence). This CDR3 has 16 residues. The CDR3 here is CCARDDRTDPNTEAFF. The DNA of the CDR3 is TGCTGTGCTAGAGATGACCGGACAGACCCGAACACTGAAGCTTTCTTT.

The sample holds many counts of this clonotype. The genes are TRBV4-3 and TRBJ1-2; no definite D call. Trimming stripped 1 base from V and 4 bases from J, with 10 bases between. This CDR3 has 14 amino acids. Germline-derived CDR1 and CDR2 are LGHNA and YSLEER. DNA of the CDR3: TGCGCCAGCAGCCAAGGAACACCAAGCTATGGCTACACCTTC. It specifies CASSQGTPSYGYTF.